This T cell receptor (beta chain) was identified during a study of shared clonotypes between healthy human individuals (dated by TCRdb to the early 2020s). About the investigation overall: Two women and a few men aged 18 to 49 years were included in the cohort. To increase sequencing depth and limit assay-specific biases, TCR repertoire library preparation and sequencing were carried out by different laboratories using diverse techniques. Between about 0.85 and 9.5 billion PBMCs per donor were obtained by leukapheresis. Blood TCR repertoires of a handful of healthy adults were deeply sequenced to estimate repertoire size and the extent of clonotype sharing between individuals. For each donor, CD4 naive and CD4 memory were each given three plates, CD8 naive was given two plates, and CD8 memory was given one plate.

Using the deep immunoSEQ assay, multiplex PCR amplified TCR CDR3 regions from genomic DNA. For each cell subset, the extracted genomic DNA was distributed evenly across all wells of several immunoSEQ 96-well plates, and each plate served as one replicate. For sorted subsets, each replicate PCR was loaded with around 200 ng genomic DNA, equivalent to 25,000 to 35,000 T cell genomes. The purified libraries were quantified using a Qubit 3.0 fluorometer, sized with a Bioanalyzer 2100, and then quantified again using the KAPA Library Quantification kit. A separate single-read 150-cycle Illumina NextSeq 550 flow cell was used to sequence each immunoSEQ 96-well plate. Processing in the source paper ran as follows. Because the immunoSEQ output included only junctional sequences and no quality scores, the filtering could not be the same as the filtering used for full-length reads. Sequences were annotated with PyIR, a Python wrapper for IgBLAST v1.9, and V/J genes and CDR3 were assigned using IMGT germline references. Any read was removed if the V/J assignment was weak (E-value above 1e-6), the CDR3 was missing, or the read contained stop codons, out-of-frame junctions, or ambiguous translated residues. V3J clonotypes were defined by identical inferred V gene, J gene, and CDR3 amino acid sequence. The percentage overlap between two repertoires was calculated by dividing the number of shared unique clonotypes by the size of the smaller repertoire. Repertoire richness was assessed with RTK rarefaction, the Chao1 estimator, and Recon v2.1 estimates of unobserved clonotypes. Generation probabilities for all TCRbeta clonotypes obtained by the gDNA method from several donors were computed using OLGA. Drawn from immuneACCESS, this table holds only the in-frame rearrangements with V and J called that TCRdb kept. Clones are partly lost; checked studies trace under half to an unresolved V gene and leave the rest unexplained. V and J calls and clone size are those listed in that table; D and trimming were worked out from the DNA. The sample table contains 900,000 to 1,200,000 clones; only one count was recorded for around three quarters of them. The ten top clones hold 0.61% of the sample.

Concerning this clone itself: Its target antigen remains unknown. Base quality data are lacking; no much larger clone is found one base away.

From the cysteine through the phenylalanine, the CDR3 covers 15 amino acids. Only the CDR3 part of the read is kept: 45 bases, read in frame from the first base. CDR1 MNHEY and CDR2 SVGAGI are derived from the germline V gene. Trimming removed 10 bases from V and 7 bases from J; the gene matches leave 12 bases unexplained. The donors were healthy, HIV-negative adults with no recently reported acute infections or vaccinations. Only Caucasian adults living in Nashville, Tennessee, USA were represented among the donors. Magnetic negative selection was used to enrich CD4+ T cells, after which naive cells were positively selected on CD45RA and the negative fraction became the memory subset. Blood was collected by leukapheresis, and PBMCs were isolated by Ficoll-Histopaque density gradient centrifugation and then cryopreserved in liquid nitrogen vapor phase. Analytical flow cytometry was used to check the purity and quantity of each magnetically sorted T cell population. Genomic DNA was isolated from each sorted fraction and quantified by UV absorbance on a Nanodrop 2000c.

General conclusions and limits of the study: Rarefaction of sorted-subset datasets indicated incomplete sequencing despite the large sequencing depth. Higher generation probabilities were observed for clonotypes shared by all four sorted-subset donors than for non-shared clonotypes. Based on pairwise subsampling, the degree of clonotype sharing among donors was expected to be affected by sequencing depth. The genetic and exposure-history diversity represented was limited by the small number of donors. Across a few donors, roughly 5% of naive CD4, around 3.5% of naive CD8, around 2.1% of memory CD4, and roughly 0.41% of memory CD8 clonotypes were shared. Estimated clonotype richness was generally larger for naive than for memory subsets. Only blood was sampled, and tissue TCR repertoires likely differ from those in blood.

The clonotype was recovered from a man aged 18 to 35 in good health. Some clones in this sample may be carry-over from other donors' samples. In this chain, TRBV6-5 is recombined with TRBJ2-7; the junction holds 14 bases that match TRBD2. The sample comprised memory CD4+ T cells from PBMCs. What this sample's cell subset or site label stands for: CD45RA-negative fraction. This receptor carries the CDR3 CATKPGLAGVGEQYF. The sequenced DNA: TGTGCCACAAAACCGGGACTAGCGGGAGTGGGGGAGCAGTACTTC.